Each of the 31 T cell receptor beta chains below was sequenced from the same sample in a study of human T cells and chemical hapten exposure. MiXCR, applied by TCRdb to the RACE reads, yields one record per CDR3 protein. The data contain under 200,000 distinct CDR3 sequences, roughly 30% of them singletons. Time point denoted: pre-sensitization, week 0. Treatment in this sample: therapeutic diphenylcyclopropenone sensitization with weekly scalp DPC. Sample: whole blood, taken in connection with sensitization to the hapten diphenylcyclopropenone (DPC). These TCRs come from a woman aged 30 to 39 with alopecia areata. Some clones in this sample may be carry-over from other donors' samples.

This clonotype has more than one count but fewer than ten. The chain carries TRBV7-2 and TRBJ2-3, with TRBD2 matching over 10 bases. Germline V gene sequence: CDR1 SGHTA, CDR2 FQGNSA. With 6 bases clipped from V and 2 bases from J, the junction kept 8 bases outside the gene matches. The CDR3 is made up of 16 amino acids. The CDR3 protein is CASSSFSGRFTDTQYF. CDR3 coding DNA: TGTGCCAGCAGTTCATTTAGCGGGAGGTTCACAGATACGCAGTATTTT. The full variable domain, with the rest looked up from reference TRBV7-2 and TRBJ2-3, is GAGVSQSPSNKVTEKGKDVELRCDPISGHTALYWYRQSLGQGLEFLIYFQGNSAPDKSGLPSDRFSAERTGGSVSTLTIQRTQQEDSAVYLCASSSFSGRFTDTQYFGPGTRLTVL.

The chain links TRBV7-2 to TRBJ2-1; D not resolved. The CDR3 has 14 residues. The V end was cut by 2 bases, the J end by 4 bases, with 9 bases between. Germline values: CDR1 SGHTA, CDR2 FQGNSA. Here the CDR3 reads CASSLQSEYNEQFF. CDR3 coding DNA: TGTGCCAGCAGCTTACAAAGCGAATACAATGAGCAGTTCTTC.

This clonotype was recorded a few times. This chain joins TRBV28 and TRBJ1-1, with D unresolved. Trimming cost V 2 bases and J 11 bases, with 15 bases left between them. This CDR3 spans 13 amino acids. In germline, CDR1 is MDHEN, CDR2 SYDVKM. The CDR3 bases are TGTGCCAGCAGTTTACCGAAGGAGGGTCGGGCTTTCTTT. This encodes CASSLPKEGRAFF. Combining the CDR3 with reference TRBV28 and TRBJ1-1 gives the whole variable domain DVKVTQSSRYLVKRTGEKVFLECVQDMDHENMFWYRQDPGLGLRLIYFSYDVKMKEKGDIPEGYSVSREKKERFSLILESASTNQTSMYLCASSLPKEGRAFFGQGTRLTVV.

The table lists this clonotype with a count of one. The chain has TRBV5-6 and TRBJ2-7; D remains unclear. Germline loops: CDR1 SGHDT, CDR2 YYEEEE. Trimming shortened V by 2 bases and J by 6 bases, and 6 bases separated the two germline ends. The CDR3 runs to 11 residues. CDR3 sequence: CASSFEVEQYF. The DNA for the CDR3 is TGTGCCAGCAGCTTCGAGGTCGAGCAGTACTTC.

The chain employs TRBV18 and TRBJ2-3; D may be TRBD1 (5 bases). The germline V and J ends were trimmed by 1 base and 11 bases, with 13 bases remaining between them. The CDR3 runs to 13 residues. The germline V gene has CDR1 KGHSH and CDR2 LQKENI. The CDR3 region is CASSPRNQGEQYF. As DNA, the CDR3 is TGTGCCAGCTCACCACGAAACCAGGGTGAGCAGTATTTT.

The V and J genes are TRBV3-1 and TRBJ1-3; D is unresolved. The length of the CDR3 is 17 residues. The V gene's germline CDR1 is LGHDT and CDR2 YNNKEL (reference sequence). Between the trimmed V and J ends, which lost 0 bases and 2 bases, there was a span of 14 bases. The CDR3 nucleotides read TGTGCCAGCAGCCAAGAGGGTGTCCTGCTAGCTGGAAACACCATATATTTT. Amino acids: CASSQEGVLLAGNTIYF.

The V and J genes are TRBV7-2 and TRBJ2-3, with D unclear. The CDR3 loop spans 13 amino acids. V was clipped by 5 bases and J by 4 bases, with 10 bases between them. The germline V gene encodes CDR1 SGHTA and CDR2 FQGNSA. CDR3 loop: CASSRAMADTQYF. CDR3 coding DNA: TGTGCCAGCAGCCGAGCCATGGCAGATACGCAGTATTTT. Complete variable domain (other parts from reference TRBV7-2 and TRBJ2-3): GAGVSQSPSNKVTEKGKDVELRCDPISGHTALYWYRQSLGQGLEFLIYFQGNSAPDKSGLPSDRFSAERTGGSVSTLTIQRTQQEDSAVYLCASSRAMADTQYFGPGTRLTVL.

A few counts support this clonotype. The V call is TRBV18, the J call TRBJ1-2, with 8 bases lining up with TRBD1. The trim removed 0 bases at V and 4 bases at J, leaving 7 bases unmatched. The germline V gene encodes CDR1 KGHSH and CDR2 LQKENI. This CDR3 is 16 amino acids long. The CDR3 spells CASSPPEGQAVYGYTF. The CDR3 DNA reads TGTGCCAGCTCACCACCAGAGGGACAGGCGGTCTATGGCTACACCTTC.

This clonotype appeared a few times. The rearrangement uses TRBV30 and TRBJ2-2, with a possible D match to TRBD1 (6 bases). Germline CDR1 is GTSNPN and CDR2 is SVGIG (reference sequence). The CDR3 runs 14 residues. V was trimmed by 3 bases and J by 1 base, leaving 9 bases between them. The CDR3 region is CAWRQTGNTGELFF. The CDR3 nucleotides are TGTGCCTGGAGACAGACAGGGAACACCGGGGAGCTGTTTTTT.

This clonotype was seen only once. The chain carries TRBV18 and TRBJ2-5; D is unclear. V shed 0 bases and J shed 2 bases, with 13 bases lying between them. CDR1 is KGHSH and CDR2 is LQKENI in the germline V gene. The CDR3 length is 16 residues. As DNA, the CDR3 is TGTGCCAGCTCACCACCGGGCTTAGGGCCTCAAGAGACCCAGTACTTC. It encodes CASSPPGLGPQETQYF. The complete variable domain, with remaining parts taken from reference TRBV18 and TRBJ2-5, reads NAGVMQNPRHLVRRRGQEARLRCSPMKGHSHVYWYRQLPEEGLKFMVYLQKENIIDESGMPKERFSAEFPKEGPSILRIQQVVRGDSAAYFCASSPPGLGPQETQYFGPGTRLLVL.

This chain connects TRBV6-2 or TRBV6-3 to TRBJ1-5; D unclear. Trimming took off 5 bases at V and 3 bases at J, with 14 bases between the two ends. CDR3 length: 15 amino acids. The germline V gene encodes CDR1 MNHEY and CDR2 SVGEGT. CDR3 DNA: TGTGCCAGCAGTCCCCTAGACGGTTTCAATCAGCCCCAGCATTTT. Amino acid sequence: CASSPLDGFNQPQHF.

V is TRBV5-1 and J is TRBJ1-4; D not certain. V gave up 3 bases and J gave up 0 bases, with 6 bases separating them. Per germline, CDR1 SGHRS and CDR2 YFSETQ. The CDR3 sequence is 14 residues long. CDR3 residues: CASSYGATNEKLFF. The CDR3 bases are TGCGCCAGCAGCTACGGAGCAACTAATGAAAAACTGTTTTTT.

This clonotype was seen repeatedly, ten times or more. V is TRBV6-2 or TRBV6-3 and J is TRBJ2-5, with D perhaps TRBD1 or TRBD2 (5 bases each). The CDR3 length is 15 residues. Trimming pared 7 bases from V and 0 bases from J, leaving 15 bases between. Looked up from germline, CDR1 is MNHEY and CDR2 is SVGEGT. The CDR3 here is CASNSGTAHQETQYF. The CDR3 DNA reads TGTGCCAGCAACTCAGGGACCGCACACCAAGAGACCCAGTACTTC.

This clonotype was recorded many times. The gene calls are TRBV7-2 and TRBJ1-1, with D unresolved. CDR3 size: 12 residues. V was cut by 8 bases and J by 11 bases, with 18 bases left in between. The V gene's germline CDR1 is SGHTA and CDR2 FQGNSA. CDR3 nucleotides: TGTGCCAGCTCCTCCGTCCCCAGCCCGGCTTTCTTT. It translates to CASSSVPSPAFF.

V is TRBV5-4 and J is TRBJ2-2, with D perhaps TRBD2 (6 bases). CDR3 length equals 15 residues. From germline, CDR1 is SGHNT and CDR2 YYREEE (reference sequence). V lost 0 bases and J lost 5, with 11 bases in between. Written as DNA, the CDR3 is TGTGCCAGCAGCTTGGACGGAGGGCGAACCGGGGAGCTGTTTTTT. This gives the protein CASSLDGGRTGELFF.

The rearrangement links TRBV28 to TRBJ2-5; D tentatively reads TRBD1 or TRBD2 (5 bases each). Germline V gene sequence: CDR1 MDHEN, CDR2 SYDVKM. The V end lost 5 bases, the J end lost 2 bases, and 15 bases lay between the germline ends. The CDR3 has 15 residues. The CDR3 bases are TGTGCCAGCAGTGGGGCCACCAGAGGGCAAGAGACCCAGTACTTC. It yields the protein CASSGATRGQETQYF.

This chain connects TRBV5-1 to TRBJ1-1; tentative D call: TRBD1 (5 bases). This CDR3 comprises 15 residues. Germline CDR1 SGHRS, CDR2 YFSETQ. V shed 2 bases and J shed 0 bases, with 11 bases lying between them. In DNA form, the CDR3 reads TGCGCCAGCAGCTTAAGGCAGGGACTGAACACTGAAGCTTTCTTT. It codes for CASSLRQGLNTEAFF. The full variable domain, with the rest looked up from reference TRBV5-1 and TRBJ1-1, is KAGVTQTPRYLIKTRGQQVTLSCSPISGHRSVSWYQQTPGQGLQFLFEYFSETQRNKGNFPGRFSGRQFSNSRSEMNVSTLELGDSALYLCASSLRQGLNTEAFFGQGTRLTVV.

The V gene is TRBV7-9, the J gene TRBJ2-6, with 7 bases identical to TRBD2. From germline, CDR1 is SEHNR and CDR2 FQNEAQ (reference sequence). This CDR3 has 19 residues. V lost 6 bases to trimming and J lost 0 bases; unmatched junction nucleotides: 14. DNA of the CDR3: TGTGCCAGCAGTCTAGCGGCGGGACTCAAAACCTCTGGGGCCAACGTCCTGACTTTC. Residues: CASSLAAGLKTSGANVLTF.

This clonotype has only a few counts. CDR3: CASSPNQGGNNQPQHF. CDR3 DNA: TGTGCCAGCAGCCCCAACCAAGGGGGGAACAATCAGCCCCAGCATTTT. The rearrangement links TRBV7-2 to TRBJ1-5; TRBD1 is a possible D gene (6 bases). CDR3 length: 16 amino acids. CDR1 is SGHTA, CDR2 FQGNSA, per germline. V gave up 5 bases and J gave up 3 bases, with 17 bases separating them.

The V and J genes are TRBV12-3 or TRBV12-4 and TRBJ2-5, with D perhaps matching TRBD1 (5 bases). CDR3 length: 14 amino acids. The V gene lost 3 bases and the J gene lost 2 bases, with 10 bases spanning the gap. The CDR3 region is CASSLQGWQETQYF. Here the CDR3 DNA reads TGTGCCAGCAGTTTGCAGGGCTGGCAAGAGACCCAGTACTTC.

As concerns this clonotype: A much larger clone lies a single base off, so this may be a read error. The chain carries TRBV28 and TRBJ1-5; 9 bases map to TRBD1. The V and J ends lost 6 bases and 5 bases, in that order; junction bases with no gene match: 2. Germline lookup yields CDR1 MDHEN and CDR2 SYDVKM. The CDR3 spans 13 residues. CDR3 nucleotides: TGTGCCAGCAGCGGGGACAGGGATCAGCCCCAGCATTTT. Its protein product is CASSGDRDQPQHF.

This clonotype was picked up a small number of times. The chain combines TRBV3-1 with TRBJ2-3, with TRBD1 identical over 10 bases. There are 16 residues in the CDR3. V was pared by 0 bases and J by 7 bases, with 7 bases of the junction left unmatched. In germline, CDR1 is LGHDT, CDR2 YNNKEL (reference sequence). CDR3 bases: TGTGCCAGCAGCCAAGAATTGGGACAGGGGAGGTATACGCAGTATTTT. This translates into CASSQELGQGRYTQYF.

The chain joins TRBV12-3 or TRBV12-4 to TRBJ2-3; D ambiguous. This CDR3 spans 12 amino acids. V dropped 8 bases and J dropped 0 bases, with 6 bases sitting between them. The CDR3 sequence: CASGRSTDTQYF. The CDR3 DNA follows: TGTGCCAGCGGACGGAGCACAGATACGCAGTATTTT.

There are a few counts of this clonotype. V and J are TRBV20-1 and TRBJ2-2; a weak D match, TRBD2 (6 bases). V was cut by 2 bases and J by 4 bases, with 11 bases left in between. Germline values: CDR1 DFQATT, CDR2 SNEGSKA (reference sequence). The CDR3 runs to 14 residues. CDR3 nucleotides: TGCAGTGCTAGAACGGGAGCAGGCACCGGGGAGCTGTTTTTT. It specifies CSARTGAGTGELFF.

The CDR3 nucleotides are TGTGCCAGTAGTCGTCGCGGACTCCCGGGAGACGAGCAGTACTTC. Translated: CASSRRGLPGDEQYF. This chain connects TRBV19 to TRBJ2-7; TRBD2 is a possible D gene (6 bases). Germline V lookup: CDR1 LNHDA, CDR2 SQIVND (reference sequence). V was pared by 5 bases and J by 5 bases, with 19 bases between. The CDR3 loop spans 15 amino acids. The full variable domain, rest sourced from reference TRBV19 and TRBJ2-7, is DGGITQSPKYLFRKEGQNVTLSCEQNLNHDAMYWYRQDPGQGLRLIYYSQIVNDFQKGDIAEGYSVSREKKESFPLTVTSAQKNPTAFYLCASSRRGLPGDEQYFGPGTRLTVT.

The chain uses TRBV27 and TRBJ2-7, with TRBD2 identical over 9 bases. The CDR3 has 15 amino acids. Germline trimming cut 2 bases from V and 4 bases from J; bases unmatched to any gene: 6. The germline V gene encodes CDR1 MNHEY and CDR2 SMNVEV (reference sequence). CDR3 DNA sequence: TGTGCCAGCAGTTTAGCGGGGGGGTCCCTGTACGAGCAGTACTTC. This sequence encodes CASSLAGGSLYEQYF.

This clonotype was seen many times. This rearrangement joins TRBV29-1 to TRBJ2-3, with TRBD1 matching 8 bases. This CDR3 is built from 14 residues. The germline CDR1 and CDR2 sequences are SQVTM and ANQGSEA. Trimming cost V 8 bases and J 1 base; bases outside gene matches: 8. CDR3 sequence (DNA): TGCAGCACCCCAGGACAGGGCGGCACAGATACGCAGTATTTT. This codes for CSTPGQGGTDTQYF.

This clonotype was observed a few times. This rearrangement joins TRBV9 to TRBJ2-2, with D perhaps assigned TRBD1 or TRBD2 (5 bases each). There are 16 residues in the CDR3. Germline-derived CDR1 and CDR2 are SGDLS and YYNGEE. V shed 4 bases and J shed 2 bases, with 15 bases lying between them. CDR3 protein: CASSLAGTANTGELFF. The CDR3 DNA is TGTGCCAGCAGCCTCGCAGGGACGGCAAACACCGGGGAGCTGTTTTTT.

This clonotype was picked up a small number of times. This chain connects TRBV29-1 to TRBJ1-4; no clear D. V was cut by 4 bases and J by 4 bases, with 7 bases left in between. The CDR3 runs 12 residues. Germline CDR1 SQVTM, CDR2 ANQGSEA. CDR3 in amino acids: CSVGVRNEKLFF. In DNA form, the CDR3 reads TGCAGCGTTGGGGTCCGTAATGAAAAACTGTTTTTT.

V usage is TRBV7-8 and J usage is TRBJ1-4; a weak D match, TRBD1 (6 bases). Germline V CDR1 and CDR2: SGHVS, FQNEAQ. The CDR3 loop spans 18 amino acids. V was clipped by 0 bases and J by 7 bases, with 21 bases between them. CDR3 region: CASSLARQSGFRGEKLFF. In DNA, the CDR3 is TGTGCCAGCAGCTTAGCGAGGCAGTCAGGGTTCAGGGGTGAAAAACTGTTTTTT. The full variable domain, its missing parts supplied by reference TRBV7-8 and TRBJ1-4, is GAGVSQSPRYKVAKRGQDVALRCDPISGHVSLFWYQQALGQGPEFLTYFQNEAQLDKSGLPSDRFFAERPEGSVSTLKIQRTQQEDSAVYLCASSLARQSGFRGEKLFFGSGTQLSVL.

The sample holds a few counts of this clonotype. V gene TRBV9 combines with J gene TRBJ1-6, with no clear D. This CDR3 is built from 15 residues. Per germline, CDR1 SGDLS and CDR2 YYNGEE. Trimming took 0 bases from V and 6 from J, leaving 10 bases between them. As DNA, the CDR3 is TGTGCCAGCAGCGTAGTGGGCACCGGTAATTCACCCCTCCACTTT. Encoded protein: CASSVVGTGNSPLHF. The full variable domain, its missing parts supplied by reference TRBV9 and TRBJ1-6, is DSGVTQTPKHLITATGQRVTLRCSPRSGDLSVYWYQQSLDQGLQFLIQYYNGEERAKGNILERFSAQQFPDLHSELNLSSLELGDSALYFCASSVVGTGNSPLHFGNGTRLTVT.